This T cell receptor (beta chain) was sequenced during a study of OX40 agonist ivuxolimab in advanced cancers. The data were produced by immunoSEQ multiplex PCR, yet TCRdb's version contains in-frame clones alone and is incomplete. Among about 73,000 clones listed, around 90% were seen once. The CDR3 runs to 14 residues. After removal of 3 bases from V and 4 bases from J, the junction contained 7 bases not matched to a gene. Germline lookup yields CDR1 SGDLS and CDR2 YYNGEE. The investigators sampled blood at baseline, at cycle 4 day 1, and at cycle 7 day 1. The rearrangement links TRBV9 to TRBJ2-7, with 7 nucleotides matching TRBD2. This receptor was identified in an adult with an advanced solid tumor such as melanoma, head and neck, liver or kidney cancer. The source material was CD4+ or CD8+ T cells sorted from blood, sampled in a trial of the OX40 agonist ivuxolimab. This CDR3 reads CASSEAGGKYEQYF. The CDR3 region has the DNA TGTGCCAGCAGCGAGGCCGGGGGGAAATACGAGCAGTACTTC.